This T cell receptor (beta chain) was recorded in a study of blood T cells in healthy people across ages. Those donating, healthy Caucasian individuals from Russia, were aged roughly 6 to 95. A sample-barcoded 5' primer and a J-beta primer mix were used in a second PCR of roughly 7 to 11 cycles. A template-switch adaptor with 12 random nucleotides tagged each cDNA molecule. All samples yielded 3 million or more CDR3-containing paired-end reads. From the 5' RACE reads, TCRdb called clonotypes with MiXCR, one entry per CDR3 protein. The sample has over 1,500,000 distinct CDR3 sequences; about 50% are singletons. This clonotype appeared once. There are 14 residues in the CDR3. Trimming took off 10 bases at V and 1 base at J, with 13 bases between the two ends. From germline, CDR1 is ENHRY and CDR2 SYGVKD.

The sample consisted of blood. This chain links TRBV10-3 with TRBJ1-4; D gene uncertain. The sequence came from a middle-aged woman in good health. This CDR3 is CATKTGRTNEKLFF. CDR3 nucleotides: TGTGCCACCAAAACGGGGAGAACTAATGAAAAACTGTTTTTT.